This TCR beta chain was captured by sequencing in a study of cytomegalovirus exposure and HLA in healthy donors. V shed 5 bases and J shed 2 bases, with 12 bases lying between them. This CDR3 comprises 14 residues. CDR1 and CDR2 from the germline V gene are MNHEY and SMNVEV (reference sequence). With 60 Vbeta and 13 Jbeta primers, the PCR was carried out. The data were produced by immunoSEQ multiplex PCR, yet TCRdb's version contains in-frame clones alone and is incomplete. The sample shows some 200,000 clones, under 85% of them seen only once. Source material: PBMCs. This TCR was recovered from a female donor in good health and CMV-seronegative. The chain couples TRBV27 to TRBJ1-2; D uncertain. This CDR3 is CASSPLPGNYGYTF. The CDR3, as DNA: TGTGCCAGCAGTCCCCTCCCGGGGAACTATGGCTACACCTTC.